This T cell receptor beta chain stems from a study of blood T cell repertoires in COVID-19. Trimming cost V 1 base and J 3 bases; bases outside gene matches: 15. Germline V gene lookup returns CDR1 SGHDN and CDR2 FVKESK. The CDR3 covers 20 residues. Using immunoSEQ multiplex PCR, the repertoire was profiled, and TCRdb retains in-frame clones only, with some absent. The sample contains some 150,000 clones, around nine tenths of which appear only once. V gene TRBV14 combines with J gene TRBJ2-2; 9 nucleotides line up with TRBD1. The sequenced sample consisted of peripheral blood. The sequence came from a man younger than 30 with active or convalescent COVID-19. CDR3 sequence (DNA): TGTGCCAGCAGCCAAGTTTTCGGTAGGACAGGGGATTCGGACACCGGGGAGCTGTTTTTT. Translation: CASSQVFGRTGDSDTGELFF. The full variable domain, its missing parts supplied by reference TRBV14 and TRBJ2-2, is EAGVTQFPSHSVIEKGQTVTLRCDPISGHDNLYWYRRVMGKEIKFLLHFVKESKQDESGMPNNRFLAERTGGTYSTLKVQPAELEDSGVYFCASSQVFGRTGDSDTGELFFGEGSRLTVL.